This entry describes one TCR beta chain. The repertoire was sequenced with immunoSEQ multiplex PCR; TCRdb's copy has only in-frame clones and lacks some. The data contain tens of thousands of clones, around four fifths of them singletons. These data belong to a study of glioma-infiltrating T cells after dendritic cell vaccination. Time point in this sample: after dendritic cell vaccination, including at tumor progression/relapse. Germline V gene lookup returns CDR1 LNHDA and CDR2 SQIVND (reference sequence). The CDR3 runs 14 residues. Trimming stripped 1 base from V and 7 bases from J, with 13 bases between.

The material was blood, obtained after dendritic cell vaccination. The receptor's source is a human donor with glioblastoma. The chain is built from TRBV19 and TRBJ1-1, with a tentative D call TRBD1 (5 bases). The DNA of the CDR3 is TGTGCCAGTAGTATAGCCCATGGGCAGGGTGAAGCTTTCTTT. Translation gives CASSIAHGQGEAFF.